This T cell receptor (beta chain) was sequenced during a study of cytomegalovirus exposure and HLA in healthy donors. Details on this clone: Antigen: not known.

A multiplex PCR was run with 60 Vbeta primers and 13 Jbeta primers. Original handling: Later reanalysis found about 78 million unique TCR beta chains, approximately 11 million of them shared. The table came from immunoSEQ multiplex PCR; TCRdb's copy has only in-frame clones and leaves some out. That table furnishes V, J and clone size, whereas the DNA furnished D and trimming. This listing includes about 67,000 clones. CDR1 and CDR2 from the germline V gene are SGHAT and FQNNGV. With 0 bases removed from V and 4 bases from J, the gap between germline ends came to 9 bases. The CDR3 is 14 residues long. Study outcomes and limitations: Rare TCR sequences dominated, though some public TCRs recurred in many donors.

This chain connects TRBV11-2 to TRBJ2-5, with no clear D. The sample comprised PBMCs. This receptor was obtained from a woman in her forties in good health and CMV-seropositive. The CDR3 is CASSLEMVAETQYF. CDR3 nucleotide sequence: TGTGCCAGCAGCTTAGAGATGGTAGCAGAGACCCAGTACTTC. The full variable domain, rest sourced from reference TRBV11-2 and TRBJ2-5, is EAGVAQSPRYKIIEKRQSVAFWCNPISGHATLYWYQQILGQGPKLLIQFQNNGVVDDSQLPKDRFSAERLKGVDSTLKIQPAKLEDSAVYLCASSLEMVAETQYFGPGTRLLVL.